The rows below give T cell receptor beta chains drawn from one sample of a study of type 1 regulatory T cells. These receptors' targets are unknown. TCRdb re-derived calls from the reads in MiXCR, one entry per CDR3 protein. Counted here are approximately 77,000 distinct CDR3 sequences, roughly 20% occurring once; the ten biggest clones make up 8.3%. Sequenced input: cultured type 1 regulatory T (Tr1) cells, either the whole culture or a sorted fraction (not recorded which). The source of these receptors is a human donor in good health. The CDR3 runs from the conserved cysteine through the conserved F or W. Fields, in order: CDR3 protein, CDR3 DNA, V gene, J gene, D gene, CDR3 length, clone size. A D gene is named only where the DNA matches it firmly. Where a row states a size, it is once, few, many or the class of an expanded clone; other rows omit it.

CDR3 protein: CASSWGPNQPQHF
CDR3 DNA: TGTGCCAGCAGCTGGGGGCCAAATCAGCCCCAGCATTTT
V gene: TRBV11-2
J gene: TRBJ1-5
D gene: .
CDR3 length: 13
clone size: .

CDR3 protein: CAWSPNREQFF
CDR3 DNA: TGTGCCTGGAGTCCTAATAGGGAGCAGTTCTTC
V gene: TRBV30
J gene: TRBJ2-1
D gene: .
CDR3 length: 11
clone size: .

CDR3 protein: CSVGYNEQFF
CDR3 DNA: TGCAGCGTTGGGTACAATGAGCAGTTCTTC
V gene: TRBV29-1
J gene: TRBJ2-1
D gene: .
CDR3 length: 10
clone size: .

CDR3 protein: CATMAGDHTGELFF
CDR3 DNA: TGTGCCACCATGGCAGGGGATCACACCGGGGAGCTGTTTTTT
V gene: TRBV24-1
J gene: TRBJ2-2
D gene: .
CDR3 length: 14
clone size: many

CDR3 protein: CASTQRQGLTYEQYF
CDR3 DNA: TGTGCCAGCACCCAAAGACAGGGGCTGACCTACGAGCAGTACTTC
V gene: TRBV12-3/TRBV12-4
J gene: TRBJ2-7
D gene: TRBD1
CDR3 length: 15
clone size: .

CDR3 protein: CSAREAGAETQYF
CDR3 DNA: TGCAGTGCTAGAGAGGCGGGAGCAGAGACCCAGTACTTC
V gene: TRBV20-1
J gene: TRBJ2-5
D gene: TRBD2
CDR3 length: 13
clone size: .

CDR3 protein: CASSALAGGVGEQFF
CDR3 DNA: TGTGCCAGCAGTGCGTTAGCGGGAGGGGTAGGAGAGCAGTTCTTC
V gene: TRBV2
J gene: TRBJ2-1
D gene: TRBD2
CDR3 length: 15
clone size: .

CDR3 protein: CASSLYRIGGELFF
CDR3 DNA: TGTGCCAGCAGCTTATACCGGATCGGCGGGGAGCTGTTTTTT
V gene: TRBV7-2
J gene: TRBJ2-2
D gene: .
CDR3 length: 14
clone size: once

CDR3 protein: CASSLAGELGYTF
CDR3 DNA: TGCGCCAGCAGCTTGGCCGGCGAATTAGGCTACACCTTC
V gene: TRBV5-1
J gene: TRBJ1-2
D gene: .
CDR3 length: 13
clone size: few

CDR3 protein: CASSQPGGQGNEQFF
CDR3 DNA: TGTGCCAGCAGCCAACCGGGGGGACAGGGTAATGAGCAGTTCTTC
V gene: TRBV7-9
J gene: TRBJ2-1
D gene: TRBD1
CDR3 length: 15
clone size: .

CDR3 protein: CASSLTPGAMNTEAFF
CDR3 DNA: TGCGCCAGCAGCTTGACCCCTGGGGCCATGAACACTGAAGCTTTCTTT
V gene: TRBV5-1
J gene: TRBJ1-1
D gene: .
CDR3 length: 16
clone size: few

CDR3 protein: CASSLKPGYEQFF
CDR3 DNA: TGTGCCAGCAGCTTAAAGCCCGGCTATGAGCAGTTCTTC
V gene: TRBV6-1
J gene: TRBJ2-1
D gene: .
CDR3 length: 13
clone size: few

CDR3 protein: CASRAASATPYEQYF
CDR3 DNA: TGTGCCAGCAGGGCGGCCAGTGCAACCCCCTACGAGCAGTACTTC
V gene: TRBV6-1
J gene: TRBJ2-7
D gene: .
CDR3 length: 15
clone size: few

CDR3 protein: CATSRDLRTGATTEAFF
CDR3 DNA: TGTGCCACCAGCAGAGATCTGAGGACAGGGGCTACGACTGAAGCTTTCTTT
V gene: TRBV15
J gene: TRBJ1-1
D gene: TRBD1
CDR3 length: 17
clone size: .

CDR3 protein: CASSEFSGRAIDTQYF
CDR3 DNA: TGTGCCAGCAGTGAATTCAGCGGGAGGGCCATAGATACGCAGTATTTT
V gene: TRBV25-1
J gene: TRBJ2-3
D gene: TRBD2
CDR3 length: 16
clone size: many

CDR3 protein: CASSLTSGRGTTEAFF
CDR3 DNA: TGTGCCAGCAGCCTGACTTCGGGCAGGGGAACCACTGAAGCTTTCTTT
V gene: TRBV5-5
J gene: TRBJ1-1
D gene: .
CDR3 length: 16
clone size: .

CDR3 protein: CASRRDRVQPQHF
CDR3 DNA: TGTGCCAGCAGGAGGGACAGGGTTCAGCCCCAGCATTTT
V gene: TRBV6-5
J gene: TRBJ1-5
D gene: TRBD1
CDR3 length: 13
clone size: few

CDR3 protein: CSASDRGITEAFF
CDR3 DNA: TGCAGTGCCTCCGACAGGGGAATCACTGAAGCTTTCTTT
V gene: TRBV20-1
J gene: TRBJ1-1
D gene: TRBD1
CDR3 length: 13
clone size: .

CDR3 protein: CASSTGTGSTNEKLFF
CDR3 DNA: TGTGCCAGCAGCACCGGGACAGGGTCAACTAATGAAAAACTGTTTTTT
V gene: TRBV7-9
J gene: TRBJ1-4
D gene: TRBD1
CDR3 length: 16
clone size: .

CDR3 protein: CASRPSGSGANVLTF
CDR3 DNA: TGTGCCAGCAGACCATCCGGCTCGGGGGCCAACGTCCTGACTTTC
V gene: TRBV12-3/TRBV12-4
J gene: TRBJ2-6
D gene: .
CDR3 length: 15
clone size: .